This T cell receptor (beta chain) was sequenced for a study of OX40 agonist ivuxolimab in advanced cancers. Study-level information: Ivuxolimab, which patients received intravenously every 2 weeks, was dosed at 0.01 to 10 mg/kg.

The CDR3 spans 13 residues. Germline values: CDR1 SGHRS, CDR2 YFSETQ. Trimming left V 5 bases short and J 4 bases short, with 11 bases between. The method was immunoSEQ multiplex PCR; TCRdb's version includes in-frame clones alone and lacks a portion of them. The sample lists 40,000 to 60,000 clones, around 84% occurring once. The source was CD4+ or CD8+ T cells sorted from blood, collected in a trial of the OX40 agonist ivuxolimab. The rearrangement links TRBV5-1 to TRBJ2-3; possibly TRBD2 for D (6 bases). This sequence was found in an adult with an advanced solid tumor such as melanoma, head and neck, liver or kidney cancer. The CDR3 is CASRNWGADTQYF. The CDR3, as DNA: TGCGCCAGCAGGAATTGGGGGGCAGATACGCAGTATTTT.